In its sample, the clone carrying this T cell receptor beta chain was seen a few times. This sample stems from a study of human T cells and chemical hapten exposure. About the study: Upper-back patches of 0.01% DPC were read at 6 days.

Library construction involved attaching unique molecular identifiers to individual cDNA molecules, which allowed quantitative, reproducible TCR counting. TCRdb reanalysed the RACE reads using MiXCR and keeps one entry per CDR3 protein. The sample includes 80,000 or so distinct CDR3 sequences, approximately 11% of them seen just once. The time point denotes: patch test 1, 2 weeks after DPC sensitization. Indicated treatment: therapeutic diphenylcyclopropenone sensitization with weekly scalp DPC. Here the sequenced sample was whole blood, taken in connection with sensitization to the hapten diphenylcyclopropenone (DPC). This TCR was recovered from a woman between 45 and 60 years old with alopecia areata. Some clones in this sample may be carry-over from other donors' samples.

CDR3 sequence (DNA): TGCGCCAGCAGCTTGCCGACCCCGGGACAGTACAATGAGCAGTTCTTC. Its protein is CASSLPTPGQYNEQFF. The chain uses TRBV5-1 and TRBJ2-1; 7 bases fit TRBD1. The CDR3 contains 16 residues. Unmatched junction bases numbered 8, after V lost 1 base and J lost 4 bases. Looked up from germline, CDR1 is SGHRS and CDR2 is YFSETQ. The whole variable domain, filled in from reference TRBV5-1 and TRBJ2-1, reads KAGVTQTPRYLIKTRGQQVTLSCSPISGHRSVSWYQQTPGQGLQFLFEYFSETQRNKGNFPGRFSGRQFSNSRSEMNVSTLELGDSALYLCASSLPTPGQYNEQFFGPGTRLTVL.